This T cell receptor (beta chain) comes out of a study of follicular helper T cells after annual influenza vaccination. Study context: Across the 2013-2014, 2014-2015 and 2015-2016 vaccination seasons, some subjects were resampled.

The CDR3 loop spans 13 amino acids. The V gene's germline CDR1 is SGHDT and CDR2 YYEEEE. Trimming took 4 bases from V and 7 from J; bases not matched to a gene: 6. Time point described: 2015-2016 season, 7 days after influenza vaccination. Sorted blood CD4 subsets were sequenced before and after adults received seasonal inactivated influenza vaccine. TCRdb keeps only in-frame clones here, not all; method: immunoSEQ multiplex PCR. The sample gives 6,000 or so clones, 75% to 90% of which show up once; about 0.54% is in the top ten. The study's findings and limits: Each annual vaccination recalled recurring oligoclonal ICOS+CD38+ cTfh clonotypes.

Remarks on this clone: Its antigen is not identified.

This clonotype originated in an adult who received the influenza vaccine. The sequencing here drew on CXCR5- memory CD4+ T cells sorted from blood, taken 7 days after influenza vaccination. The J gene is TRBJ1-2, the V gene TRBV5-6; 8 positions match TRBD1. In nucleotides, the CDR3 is TGTGCCAGCAGCCCCGGACAGGGTGGTGGCTACACCTTC. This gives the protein CASSPGQGGGYTF.